This T cell receptor (beta chain) was identified in a study of control samples from healthy donors and cancer patients. TCRdb's copy holds only in-frame clones and misses some; the assay was immunoSEQ multiplex PCR. In the table there are 78,000 or so clones, more than 85% of which are singletons. This CDR3 is 13 amino acids long. CDR1 SNHLY and CDR2 FYNNEI come from the germline V gene. Trimming removed 4 bases from V and 7 bases from J, with 8 bases in between. The receptor was derived from a woman between 45 and 60 years old in good health. The chain uses TRBV2 and TRBJ1-6; unclear D gene. Sample: blood. CDR3 in DNA: TGTGCCAGCAGTGGCCAGACCAATTCACCCCTCCACTTT. It encodes CASSGQTNSPLHF.